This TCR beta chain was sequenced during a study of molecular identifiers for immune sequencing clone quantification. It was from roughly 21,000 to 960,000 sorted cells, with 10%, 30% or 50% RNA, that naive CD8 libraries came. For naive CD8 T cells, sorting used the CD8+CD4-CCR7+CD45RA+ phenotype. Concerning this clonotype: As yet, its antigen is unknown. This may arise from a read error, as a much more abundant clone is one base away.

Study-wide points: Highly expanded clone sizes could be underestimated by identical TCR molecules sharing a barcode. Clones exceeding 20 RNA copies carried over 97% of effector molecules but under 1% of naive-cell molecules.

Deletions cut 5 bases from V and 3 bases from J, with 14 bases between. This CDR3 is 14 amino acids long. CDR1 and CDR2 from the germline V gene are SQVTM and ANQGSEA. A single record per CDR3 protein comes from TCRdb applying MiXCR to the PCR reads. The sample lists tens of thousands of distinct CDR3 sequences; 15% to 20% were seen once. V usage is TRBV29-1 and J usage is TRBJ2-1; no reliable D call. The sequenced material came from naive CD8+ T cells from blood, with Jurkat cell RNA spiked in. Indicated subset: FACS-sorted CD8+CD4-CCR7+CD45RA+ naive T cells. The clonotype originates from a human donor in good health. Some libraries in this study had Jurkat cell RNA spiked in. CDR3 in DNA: TGCAGCGTTTCGGATCCGAAACGCTACAATGAGCAGTTCTTC. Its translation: CSVSDPKRYNEQFF.